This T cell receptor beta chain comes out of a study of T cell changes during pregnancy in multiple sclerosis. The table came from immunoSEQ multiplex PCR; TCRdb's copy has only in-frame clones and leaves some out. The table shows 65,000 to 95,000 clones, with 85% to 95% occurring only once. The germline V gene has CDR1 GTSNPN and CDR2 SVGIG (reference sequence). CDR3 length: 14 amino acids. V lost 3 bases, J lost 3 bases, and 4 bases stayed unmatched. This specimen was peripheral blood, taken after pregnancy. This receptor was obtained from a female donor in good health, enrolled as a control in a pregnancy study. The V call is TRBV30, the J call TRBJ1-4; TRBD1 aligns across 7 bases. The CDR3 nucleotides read TGTGCCTGGAGCCCCGGGACAGCTAATGAAAAACTGTTTTTT. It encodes CAWSPGTANEKLFF.